This T cell receptor beta chain is from a study of patients and donors after allogeneic stem cell transplantation (dated by TCRdb to 2019 to 2021). This clonotype was observed a few times. The specificity of this receptor is unknown. The input lacks base qualities; no much larger clone sits a single base away. The germline V gene provides CDR1 SQVTM and CDR2 ANQGSEA. Trimming takes 1 base from V and 3 bases from J, and the germline ends sit 12 bases apart. From its cysteine to its phenylalanine, the CDR3 spans 14 amino acids. The entry retains the CDR3 DNA only, 42 bases that are in frame from base 1. Library preparation employed RT-PCR. The instrument was a NextSeq 550. The public sequencing data were trimmed at Q25 with fastp and processed into clonotypes with MiXCR by TCRdb, which kept only in-frame beta chains. Rows with one shared CDR3 protein collapse into an entry with the most common genes and DNA. For this sample the table gives under 200,000 distinct CDR3 sequences, of which approximately 30% were detected only once. The ten most abundant clones make up about 3.3% of the sample.

This receptor was taken from a human donor who was either an allogeneic HSCT recipient or a stem cell or donor lymphocyte infusion donor (not recorded which). It is not recorded whose cells these are; they may come from a transplant donor. This chain is built from TRBV29-1 and TRBJ2-5, with TRBD2 as a weak D call on 5 bases. Specimen: blood, either unsorted or a sorted T cell fraction (not recorded which). The bases read TGCAGCGTTGAAGCCCGCGTCGGGAAAGAGACCCAGTACTTC. This is translated as CSVEARVGKETQYF.